The 4 T cell receptor beta chains below come from one sample, sequenced in a study of blood T cell repertoires in COVID-19. Measured with immunoSEQ multiplex PCR; TCRdb has only the in-frame clones, and not every one. The sample holds fewer than 300,000 clones, 86% seen once. The sequencing sample was made of peripheral blood. The source of these receptors is a woman aged 25-40 years with COVID-19, enrolled during active disease.

The V and J genes are TRBV4-1 and TRBJ2-6; no definite D call. V lost 0 bases and J lost 11, with 11 bases in between. CDR1 and CDR2 from the germline V gene are MGHRA and YSYEKL. This CDR3 has 14 amino acids. The CDR3 bases are TGCGCCAGCAGCCAAGAGGCACGAATTGACGTCCTGACTTTC. Translation: CASSQEARIDVLTF.

This clone was picked up one time. The chain combines TRBV4-1 with TRBJ2-2; 7 bases map to TRBD2. Germline CDR1 MGHRA, CDR2 YSYEKL. This CDR3 has 15 amino acids. J lost 5 bases, V lost 4 bases, and 7 bases had no gene match. In DNA form, the CDR3 reads TGCGCCAGCAGCCTCGAATGGGGGGGGACCGGGGAGCTGTTTTTT. This encodes CASSLEWGGTGELFF.

The rearrangement links TRBV7-9 to TRBJ1-1; TRBD1 agrees at 7 bases. V lost 5 bases, J lost 0 bases, and 12 bases stayed unmatched. This CDR3 region has 17 residues. Germline V gene data show CDR1 as SEHNR and CDR2 as FQNEAQ (reference sequence). The CDR3, as DNA: TGTGCCAGCAGCCGAACAGGGGCTCGTAGTATGAACACTGAAGCTTTCTTT. Amino acid sequence: CASSRTGARSMNTEAFF.

The DNA of the CDR3 is TGTGCCAGCGGACACGGAAACATTCAGTACTTC. Encoded protein: CASGHGNIQYF. The J gene is TRBJ2-4, the V gene TRBV10-3, with D tentatively TRBD1 (5 bases). The length of the CDR3 is 11 residues. Germline lookup yields CDR1 ENHRY and CDR2 SYGVKD. With 10 bases removed from V and 6 bases from J, the gap between germline ends came to 10 bases.